This paragraph covers one T cell receptor (beta chain) sequence. It was with a sample-barcoded 5' primer and a J-beta primer mix that a second PCR of roughly 7 to 12 cycles was run. The template-switch adaptor, which had 12 random nucleotides, put a tag on each cDNA molecule. A single record per CDR3 protein comes from TCRdb applying MiXCR to the 5' RACE reads. In the table there are roughly 1,500,000 distinct CDR3 sequences, around two fifths of which are singletons. The data originate from a study of blood T cells in healthy people across ages. This CDR3 spans 16 amino acids. V was clipped by 4 bases and J by 0 bases; unmatched bases: 5. CDR1 SGHRS and CDR2 YFSETQ come from the germline V gene.

The specimen was blood. The chain couples TRBV5-1 to TRBJ2-2; TRBD2 agrees at 8 bases. The receptor was isolated from a woman under 30 in good health. CDR3 sequence (DNA): TGCGCCAGCAGCACGACGGGGGGGCCGAACACCGGGGAGCTGTTTTTT. As protein: CASSTTGGPNTGELFF.